Listed below are T cell receptor beta chains from one sample, sequenced in a study of T-cell memory formation after mild COVID-19. TCRdb itself ran the 5' RACE reads through MiXCR, one entry per CDR3 protein. Here the sample spans under 350,000 distinct CDR3 sequences, about 17% being singletons. The sample taken for sequencing was PBMCs or a T cell subset sorted from them (not recorded which). The origin of the receptors is a man aged 18 to 35 who had mild COVID-19 (a few samples of this study predate the infection). Cell type and time point are not known. Each CDR3 is given with its conserved first and last residue. Fields, in order: J gene, V gene, D gene, clone size, CDR3 DNA, CDR3 protein. D genes are given only for firm matches. Not every row has a clone size; where given, it reads once, few, many or a size class.

TRBJ1-6,TRBV10-3,TRBD1,.,TGTGCCATCAGTGAGTCGAGGGACAGGCTGAATTCACCCCTCCACTTT,CAISESRDRLNSPLHF
TRBJ1-2,TRBV7-2,.,many,TGTGCCAGCAGCTCACAGTCCTATGGCTACACCTTC,CASSSQSYGYTF
TRBJ1-1,TRBV10-2,.,few,TGCGCCAGCAGTGACGGGGAGAACACTGAAGCTTTCTTT,CASSDGENTEAFF
TRBJ1-2,TRBV5-5,.,few,TGTGCCAGCAGCTTCACCGGGACGGAGATAAACTATGGCTACACCTTC,CASSFTGTEINYGYTF
TRBJ1-6,TRBV13,.,few,TGTGCCAGCAGCTCGAGACCGGACAGTCCATATTCACCCCTCCACTTT,CASSSRPDSPYSPLHF
TRBJ2-1,TRBV7-2,.,few,TGTGCCAGCAGCAGTGCAGCTCCCTACAATGAGCAGTTCTTC,CASSSAAPYNEQFF
TRBJ2-7,TRBV20-1,TRBD1,many,TGCAGTGCTGGAAGACAGGGAGCGTCCTACGAGCAGTACTTC,CSAGRQGASYEQYF
TRBJ1-1,TRBV15,.,few,TGTGCCACCAGCAGAGCCCGGCGGGGGAGCACTGAAGCTTTCTTT,CATSRARRGSTEAFF
TRBJ2-3,TRBV4-3,TRBD2,.,TGCGCCAGCAGCCAAGAACGGGACTATTTCGAGGGCACAGATACGCAGTATTTT,CASSQERDYFEGTDTQYF
TRBJ2-1,TRBV11-2,.,.,TGTGCCAGCAGCTTGCTGGACAGCAGCTCCTACAATGAGCAGTTCTTC,CASSLLDSSSYNEQFF
TRBJ2-5,TRBV5-1,TRBD1,.,TGCGCCAGCAGCTTGGACAGGGGTAGAGGGGAGACCCAGTACTTC,CASSLDRGRGETQYF
TRBJ1-2,TRBV7-2,.,few,TGTGCCAGCAGCTTAAATGGCCCTAACTATGGCTACACCTTC,CASSLNGPNYGYTF
TRBJ2-4,TRBV21-1,.,.,TGTGCCAGCAGCAAGCCGACAGTACCTCGACTAGCCAAAAACATTCAGTACTTC,CASSKPTVPRLAKNIQYF
TRBJ2-1,TRBV5-1,TRBD2,few,TGCGCCAGCATCCTTGAGCGGGGCCACAATGAGCAGTTCTTC,CASILERGHNEQFF
TRBJ1-2,TRBV10-3,.,many,TGTGCCATCAGTGACTCAGGGGACGACATTCGGGGCTACACCTTC,CAISDSGDDIRGYTF
TRBJ1-5,TRBV10-3,.,.,TGTGCCATCAGTTTAAGTAGCAATCAGCCCCAGCATTTT,CAISLSSNQPQHF
TRBJ2-1,TRBV5-1,TRBD2,few,TGCGCCAGCAGACGGACTAGCGGGGGGCGGTCCCATTCCTACAATGAGCAGTTCTTC,CASRRTSGGRSHSYNEQFF
TRBJ2-5,TRBV3-1,TRBD2,.,TGTGCCAGCAGCCAGGGACTAGCGGTCTCAACCCAGTACTTC,CASSQGLAVSTQYF
TRBJ2-1,TRBV7-9,TRBD1,.,TGTGCCAGCAGCTCGCCGACAGGGACCGATGAGCAGTTCTTC,CASSSPTGTDEQFF
TRBJ2-5,TRBV6-2/TRBV6-3,TRBD1,few,TGTGCCAGCAGTTTTAACAGGGGGGAGACCCAGTACTTC,CASSFNRGETQYF
TRBJ2-7,TRBV6-2/TRBV6-3,.,few,TGTGCCAGCAGCCAAAACCCCCGGGACGGGTTCTACGAGCAGTACTTC,CASSQNPRDGFYEQYF
TRBJ2-3,TRBV6-6,.,.,TGTGCCAGCATCCAAAGCCCAGATACGCAGTATTTT,CASIQSPDTQYF
TRBJ1-1,TRBV24-1,.,.,TGTGCCACCAGTGATAGGGGGGACGGTGAAGCTTTCTTT,CATSDRGDGEAFF
TRBJ2-1,TRBV28,.,many,TGTGCCAGCAGTCCAACAGCCCAGGTTTACAATGAGCAGTTCTTC,CASSPTAQVYNEQFF
TRBJ1-2,TRBV7-2,.,few,TGTGCCAGCACTCGGACCACGGGAAACTATGGCTACACCTTC,CASTRTTGNYGYTF
TRBJ2-3,TRBV9,TRBD1,.,TGTGCCAGCAGCGTACAGGGGACAGCAAGCACAGATACGCAGTATTTT,CASSVQGTASTDTQYF